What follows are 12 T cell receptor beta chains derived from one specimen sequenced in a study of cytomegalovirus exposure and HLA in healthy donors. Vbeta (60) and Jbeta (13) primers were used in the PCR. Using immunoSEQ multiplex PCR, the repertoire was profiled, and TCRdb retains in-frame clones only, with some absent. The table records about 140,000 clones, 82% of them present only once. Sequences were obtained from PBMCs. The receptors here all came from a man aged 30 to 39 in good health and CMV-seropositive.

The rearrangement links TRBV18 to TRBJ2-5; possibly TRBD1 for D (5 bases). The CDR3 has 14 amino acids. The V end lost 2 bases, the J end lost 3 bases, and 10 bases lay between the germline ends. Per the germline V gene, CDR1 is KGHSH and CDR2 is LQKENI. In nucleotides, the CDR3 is TGTGCCAGCTCACCAAATGGGGCGGAAGAGACCCAGTACTTC. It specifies CASSPNGAEETQYF.

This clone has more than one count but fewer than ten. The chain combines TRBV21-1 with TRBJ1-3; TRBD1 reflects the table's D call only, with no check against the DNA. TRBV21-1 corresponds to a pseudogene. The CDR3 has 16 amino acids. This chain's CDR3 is CANYYRQSLSGNTIYF. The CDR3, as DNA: TGTGCCAACTACTATCGACAGTCCCTCTCTGGAAACACCATATATTTT.

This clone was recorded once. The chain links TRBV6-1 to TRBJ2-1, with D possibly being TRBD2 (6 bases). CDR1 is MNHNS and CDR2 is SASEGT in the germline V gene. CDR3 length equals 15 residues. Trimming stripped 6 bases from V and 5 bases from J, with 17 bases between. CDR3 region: CASRRTGLSNNEQFF. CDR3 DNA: TGTGCCAGCAGACGGACGGGACTGTCAAACAATGAGCAGTTCTTC.

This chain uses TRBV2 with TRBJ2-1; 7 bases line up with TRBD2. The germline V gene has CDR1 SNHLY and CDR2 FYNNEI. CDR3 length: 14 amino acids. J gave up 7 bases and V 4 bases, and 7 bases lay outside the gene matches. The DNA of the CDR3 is TGTGCCAGCAGTGGTGGGGGGGGGTATAATGAGCAGTTCTTC. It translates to CASSGGGGYNEQFF.

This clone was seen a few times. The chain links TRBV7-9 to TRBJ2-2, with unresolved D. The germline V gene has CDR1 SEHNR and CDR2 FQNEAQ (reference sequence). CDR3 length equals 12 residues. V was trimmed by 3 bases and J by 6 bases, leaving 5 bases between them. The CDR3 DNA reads TGTGCCAGCAGCTTGGCCGCCGGGGAGCTGTTTTTT. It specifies CASSLAAGELFF.

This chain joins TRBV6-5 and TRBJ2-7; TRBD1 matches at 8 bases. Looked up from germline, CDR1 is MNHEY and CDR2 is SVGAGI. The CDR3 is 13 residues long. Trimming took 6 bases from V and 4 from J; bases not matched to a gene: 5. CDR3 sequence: CASRGQGPYEQYF. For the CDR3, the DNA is TGTGCCAGCAGAGGACAGGGTCCGTACGAGCAGTACTTC.

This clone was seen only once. Here the CDR3 DNA reads TGTGCCAGCAGCCAAGGCTCTTCAGGGGATTATGGCTACACCTTC. Residues: CASSQGSSGDYGYTF. V usage is TRBV28 and J usage is TRBJ1-2, with D possibly being TRBD1 (6 bases). The germline CDR1 and CDR2 sequences are MDHEN and SYDVKM. Deletions cut 6 bases from V and 5 bases from J, with 19 bases between. The CDR3 covers 15 residues.

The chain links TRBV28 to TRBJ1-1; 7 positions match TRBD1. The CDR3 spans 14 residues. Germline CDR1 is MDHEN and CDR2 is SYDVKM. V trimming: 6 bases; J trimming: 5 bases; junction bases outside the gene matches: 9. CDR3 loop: CASRLTGAETEAFF. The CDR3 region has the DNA TGTGCCAGCAGATTAACAGGGGCGGAGACTGAAGCTTTCTTT.

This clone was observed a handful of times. CDR3 region: CASSTRTSGRKNEQYF. In DNA, the CDR3 is TGTGCCAGTAGTACCAGGACTAGCGGGAGAAAGAACGAGCAGTACTTC. The chain couples TRBV19 to TRBJ2-7; 13 positions agree with TRBD2. Trimming took 4 bases from V and 5 from J; bases not matched to a gene: 8. Germline loops: CDR1 LNHDA, CDR2 SQIVND (reference sequence). The CDR3 contains 16 residues.

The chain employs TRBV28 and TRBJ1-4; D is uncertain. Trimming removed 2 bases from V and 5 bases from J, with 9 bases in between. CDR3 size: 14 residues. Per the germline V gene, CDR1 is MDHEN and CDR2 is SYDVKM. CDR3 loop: CASSLRPENEKLFF. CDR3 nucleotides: TGTGCCAGCAGTTTACGGCCGGAGAATGAAAAACTGTTTTTT.

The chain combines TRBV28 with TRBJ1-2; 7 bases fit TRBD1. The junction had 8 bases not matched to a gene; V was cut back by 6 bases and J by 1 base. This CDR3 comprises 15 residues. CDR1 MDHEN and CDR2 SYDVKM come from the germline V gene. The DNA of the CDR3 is TGTGCCAGCAGCGCGGGACAGACATATAACTATGGCTACACCTTC. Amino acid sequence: CASSAGQTYNYGYTF.

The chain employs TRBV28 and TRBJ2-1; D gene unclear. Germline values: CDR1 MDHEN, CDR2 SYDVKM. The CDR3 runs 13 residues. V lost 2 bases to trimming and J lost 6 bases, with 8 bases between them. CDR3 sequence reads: CASSLGGINEQFF. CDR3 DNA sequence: TGTGCCAGCAGTTTAGGCGGAATCAATGAGCAGTTCTTC.